These 25 T cell receptor beta chains were all obtained from the same sample, sequenced in a study of T cells after yellow fever vaccination. TCRdb redid the calling of the 5' RACE reads with MiXCR, one entry per CDR3 protein. The data show some 350,000 distinct CDR3 sequences, 3% to 4.5% seen once. The specimen comprised PBMCs, sampled 5 days after the yellow fever booster vaccination. These receptors were taken from a man in his late teens or twenties who received the YFV17D yellow fever vaccine.

This clonotype was seen only a few times. This sequence joins TRBV9 and TRBJ2-2, with TRBD2 matching over 8 bases. From germline, CDR1 is SGDLS and CDR2 YYNGEE. The V segment lost 0 bases and the J segment 0 bases; nucleotides outside the gene matches: 4. The CDR3 is 17 residues long. The CDR3 sequence is CASSVGAGGSNTGELFF. CDR3 sequence (DNA): TGTGCCAGCAGCGTAGGGGCGGGGGGTTCGAACACCGGGGAGCTGTTTTTT.

This clonotype was counted between two and nine times. The chain combines TRBV6-2 or TRBV6-3 with TRBJ1-5; 7 bases line up with TRBD1. Germline CDR1 and CDR2: MNHEY and SVGEGT. The CDR3 runs to 16 residues. V gave up 2 bases and J gave up 4 bases; unmatched junction bases: 8. CDR3 in amino acids: CASSYPRDRLNQPQHF. The CDR3 bases are TGTGCCAGCAGTTACCCCCGGGACAGACTTAATCAGCCCCAGCATTTT.

This clonotype was seen only a few times. The chain has TRBV20-1 and TRBJ1-1, with TRBD1 matching 9 bases. The CDR3 spans 15 residues. V lost 3 bases and J lost 11; bases outside the gene matches: 16. Per the germline V gene, CDR1 is DFQATT and CDR2 is SNEGSKA (reference sequence). The CDR3 DNA reads TGCAGTGCTAGCCCGCCGGGACAGGGCCAAGCCCGGGCTTTCTTT. It encodes CSASPPGQGQARAFF.

The chain has TRBV19 and TRBJ2-5, with D perhaps matching TRBD1 (6 bases). V was shortened by 4 bases and J by 5 bases, with 17 bases between the two germline ends. The germline V gene has CDR1 LNHDA and CDR2 SQIVND (reference sequence). This CDR3 region has 15 residues. CDR3 sequence reads: CASSTVASRGETQYF. CDR3 bases: TGTGCCAGTAGTACCGTTGCTAGCAGGGGTGAGACCCAGTACTTC.

The CDR3 sequence: CSARNSGGATGELFF. In DNA, the CDR3 is TGCAGTGCTAGAAATAGCGGGGGCGCGACCGGGGAGCTGTTTTTT. The chain links TRBV20-1 to TRBJ2-2, with 9 bases identical to TRBD2. This CDR3 is built from 15 residues. Trimming removed 2 bases from V and 5 bases from J; junction bases left unmatched: 6. Per germline, CDR1 DFQATT and CDR2 SNEGSKA (reference sequence).

The chain employs TRBV6-5 and TRBJ1-1, with 8 bases fitting TRBD1. V trimming: 6 bases; J trimming: 1 base; junction bases outside the gene matches: 7. The germline V gene has CDR1 MNHEY and CDR2 SVGAGI. This CDR3 spans 15 amino acids. The CDR3 reads CASSYDRGPNTEAFF. CDR3 DNA sequence: TGTGCCAGCAGCTACGACAGGGGTCCGAACACTGAAGCTTTCTTT.

This clonotype showed up many times. CDR3 coding DNA: TGTGCCAGCAGCTTAGACCCTTCCAGCCTCCGGGGCAATCAGCCCCAGCATTTT. The encoded protein is CASSLDPSSLRGNQPQHF. The gene calls are TRBV7-9 and TRBJ1-5; D not certain. Germline-derived CDR1 and CDR2 are SEHNR and FQNEAQ (reference sequence). This CDR3 has 18 amino acids. Trimming pared 1 base from V and 2 bases from J, leaving 18 bases between.

The genes are TRBV7-2 and TRBJ2-2, with D tentatively TRBD1 (6 bases). Trimming took off 5 bases at V and 2 bases at J, with 12 bases between the two ends. The CDR3 totals 15 residues. Germline assignment: CDR1 SGHTA and CDR2 FQGNSA. The chain's CDR3 is CASSSYRVNTGELFF. CDR3 DNA sequence: TGTGCCAGCAGCAGTTACAGGGTTAACACCGGGGAGCTGTTTTTT.

The table lists this clonotype with many counts. The chain combines TRBV5-1 with TRBJ1-1, with D perhaps TRBD1 (5 bases). V was trimmed by 1 base and J by 5 bases, leaving 9 bases between them. Germline V lookup: CDR1 SGHRS, CDR2 YFSETQ. The CDR3 spans 13 residues. The CDR3 DNA reads as TGCGCCAGCAGCTTGAGCGGGGGAACTGAAGCTTTCTTT. Protein sequence: CASSLSGGTEAFF.

There are a few counts of this clonotype. The rearrangement joins TRBV11-2 to TRBJ2-1; D call uncertain. The ends were cut back, 5 bases at V and 7 bases at J, with 12 bases in the middle. The CDR3 has 13 residues. CDR1 and CDR2 from the germline V gene are SGHAT and FQNNGV. CDR3 coding DNA: TGTGCCAGCAGCGCACTGACTTCTAATGAGCAGTTCTTC. This codes for CASSALTSNEQFF.

This sequence joins TRBV5-4 and TRBJ1-2; maybe TRBD1 (6 bases). CDR3 length equals 13 residues. Germline CDR1 is SGHNT and CDR2 is YYREEE (reference sequence). Trimming removed 5 bases at V and 10 bases at J, with 18 bases between. CDR3 nucleotide sequence: TGTGCCAGCAGTTTCGACAGGATATGGGACTACACCTTC. This sequence encodes CASSFDRIWDYTF. Based on the CDR3 plus reference TRBV5-4 and TRBJ1-2, the full variable domain is ETGVTQSPTHLIKTRGQQVTLRCSSQSGHNTVSWYQQALGQGPQFIFQYYREEENGRGNFPPRFSGLQFPNYSSELNVNALELDDSALYLCASSFDRIWDYTFGSGTRLTVV.

This clonotype has a handful of counts. The chain recombines TRBV7-6 with TRBJ1-5; D is unclear. The CDR3 is made up of 14 amino acids. The V gene lost 5 bases and the J gene lost 2 bases, with 10 bases spanning the gap. Germline CDR1 reads SGHVS; CDR2 reads FNYEAQ. In nucleotides, the CDR3 is TGTGCCAGCAGCCGTACTAGTGGCAATCAGCCCCAGCATTTT. Translation gives CASSRTSGNQPQHF.

This clonotype showed up just a few times. The chain has TRBV2 and TRBJ2-2, with D possibly being TRBD2 (5 bases). Deletions cut 6 bases from V and 7 bases from J, with 15 bases between. Germline V gene data show CDR1 as SNHLY and CDR2 as FYNNEI. The CDR3 spans 14 residues. The CDR3 region has the DNA TGTGCCAGCAGGAGGGTCCTGTCCAGCGGGGAGCTGTTTTTT. Residues: CASRRVLSSGELFF.

This clonotype was counted a few times. The genes are TRBV6-5 and TRBJ1-6; D might be TRBD1 (6 bases). The V and J ends lost 9 bases and 6 bases respectively, with 15 bases between them. The CDR3 has 14 amino acids. In germline, CDR1 is MNHEY, CDR2 SVGAGI. Here the CDR3 reads CASLDSGFNSPLHF. The DNA for the CDR3 is TGTGCCAGTTTGGACAGTGGGTTTAATTCACCCCTCCACTTT.

This clonotype was detected many times. The rearrangement uses TRBV9 and TRBJ1-2; D gene unclear. Germline CDR1 SGDLS, CDR2 YYNGEE. The CDR3 sequence is 15 residues long. V was trimmed by 3 bases and J by 4 bases, leaving 16 bases between them. The CDR3 sequence: CASSASDVGAYGYTF. The CDR3 DNA reads as TGTGCCAGCAGCGCATCCGACGTGGGAGCCTATGGCTACACCTTC.

This clonotype was observed many times. The rearrangement links TRBV7-3 to TRBJ2-5, with D perhaps assigned TRBD1 or TRBD2 (5 bases each). Germline values: CDR1 SGHTA, CDR2 FQGTGA. CDR3 length: 13 residues. V was clipped by 8 bases and J by 0 bases, with 10 bases between them. Here the CDR3 DNA reads TGTGCCAGCGGGGCCGGGGACCAAGAGACCCAGTACTTC. This translates into CASGAGDQETQYF.

This clonotype was observed a handful of times. This chain connects TRBV24-1 to TRBJ2-5; 10 bases line up with TRBD2. The germline gives CDR1 KGHDR, CDR2 SFDVKD. The CDR3 sequence is 16 residues long. V lost 4 bases, J lost 5 bases, and 9 bases stayed unmatched. The chain's CDR3 is CATSDDTLAGDETQYF. The CDR3 coding sequence is TGTGCCACCAGTGACGACACCCTAGCGGGGGACGAGACCCAGTACTTC.

This chain joins TRBV5-5 and TRBJ1-2, with D hard to call. The CDR3 sequence is 14 residues long. Trimming cost V 0 bases and J 8 bases, with 14 bases left between them. CDR1 is SGHKS and CDR2 is YYEKEE in the germline V gene (reference sequence). The CDR3 DNA reads as TGTGCCAGCAGCTTGGTCGTCTCCGCCAGAGGCTACACCTTC. It translates to CASSLVVSARGYTF.

The genes are TRBV20-1 and TRBJ2-3, with a possible D match to TRBD2 (5 bases). The CDR3 consists of 14 residues. CDR1 and CDR2 from the germline V gene are DFQATT and SNEGSKA (reference sequence). V dropped 5 bases and J dropped 4 bases, with 16 bases sitting between them. In DNA form, the CDR3 reads TGCAGTGCTGCCCCCCGGGCGGGCCCAGATACGCAGTATTTT. Protein: CSAAPRAGPDTQYF.

In its sample, this clonotype was seen many times. The V gene is TRBV6-5, the J gene TRBJ2-7; tentative D call: TRBD1 (6 bases). Trimming pared 6 bases from V and 1 base from J, leaving 10 bases between. Germline V gene lookup returns CDR1 MNHEY and CDR2 SVGAGI. The CDR3 sequence is 13 residues long. This chain's CDR3 is CASRLQGSYEQYF. The DNA of the CDR3 is TGTGCCAGCAGGCTTCAGGGGTCCTACGAGCAGTACTTC.

The CDR3 DNA is TGTGCCAGCAGTTTAACAAATGCGCTAGGAAACACCATATATTTT. Its translation is CASSLTNALGNTIYF. The chain combines TRBV12-3 or TRBV12-4 with TRBJ1-3; D gene unclear. V was clipped by 2 bases and J by 4 bases, with 12 bases between them. The CDR3 is made up of 15 amino acids.

In its sample, this clonotype was seen many times. This chain connects TRBV5-1 to TRBJ2-7; TRBD2 matches at 10 bases. The V segment lost 4 bases and the J segment 4 bases; nucleotides outside the gene matches: 5. From germline, CDR1 is SGHRS and CDR2 YFSETQ. This CDR3 is built from 14 residues. In nucleotides, the CDR3 is TGCGCCAGCAGCCAAACTAGCGGGGCATACGAGCAGTACGTC. It yields the protein CASSQTSGAYEQYV.

V and J are TRBV4-3 and TRBJ2-3; D may be TRBD1 or TRBD2 (5 bases each). The CDR3 length is 16 residues. V lost 0 bases and J 4 bases, leaving 14 bases between the germline ends. CDR1 is LGHNA, CDR2 YSLEER, per germline. CDR3 region: CASSQDMGRGPDTQYF. In nucleotides, the CDR3 is TGCGCCAGCAGCCAAGATATGGGTCGGGGCCCAGATACGCAGTATTTT.

The rearrangement joins TRBV6-2 or TRBV6-3 to TRBJ2-1; 7 bases match TRBD1. CDR1 and CDR2 (germline): MNHEY, SVGEGT. The V and J ends lost 6 bases and 8 bases, in that order; junction bases with no gene match: 4. This CDR3 contains 12 residues. The CDR3 region has the DNA TGTGCCAGCAGCGACAGGGTTTATGAGCAGTTCTTC. Translating gives CASSDRVYEQFF.

This clonotype was seen a handful of times. The chain links TRBV5-5 to TRBJ2-7, with a possible D match to TRBD2 (6 bases). The CDR3 consists of 14 residues. Germline lookup yields CDR1 SGHKS and CDR2 YYEKEE (reference sequence). CDR3 region: CASTLGGNSYEQYV. The CDR3 DNA sequence: TGTGCCAGCACCTTGGGAGGAAACTCCTACGAGCAGTACGTC.